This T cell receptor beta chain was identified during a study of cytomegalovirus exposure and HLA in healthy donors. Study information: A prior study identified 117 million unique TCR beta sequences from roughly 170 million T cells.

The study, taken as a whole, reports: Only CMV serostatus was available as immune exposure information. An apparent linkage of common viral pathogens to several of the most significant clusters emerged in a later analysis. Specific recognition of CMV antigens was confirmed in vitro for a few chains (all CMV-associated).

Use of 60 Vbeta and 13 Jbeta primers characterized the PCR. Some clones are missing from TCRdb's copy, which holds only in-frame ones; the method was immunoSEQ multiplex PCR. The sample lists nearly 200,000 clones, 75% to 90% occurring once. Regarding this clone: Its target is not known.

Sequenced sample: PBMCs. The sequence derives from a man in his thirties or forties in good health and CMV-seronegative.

The CDR3 here is CASSPYLGQETQYF. The CDR3 DNA reads TGTGCCAGCAGCCCGTACCTAGGCCAAGAGACCCAGTACTTC. The rearrangement joins TRBV7-2 to TRBJ2-5; no clear D gene. Germline lookup yields CDR1 SGHTA and CDR2 FQGNSA. Trimming pared 5 bases from V and 1 base from J, leaving 11 bases between. The CDR3 has 14 amino acids.